One sample yielded the 2 T cell receptor beta chains listed below, sequenced in a study of cytomegalovirus exposure and HLA in healthy donors. The primer mix had 60 Vbeta and 13 Jbeta primers. Clones were sequenced by immunoSEQ multiplex PCR, and TCRdb holds only the in-frame ones, with some missing. The sample carries around 150,000 clones, 76% recorded once. Material: PBMCs. These receptor sequences come from a man aged 35-49 years in good health and CMV-seronegative.

The V call is TRBV21-1, the J call TRBJ1-5. TRBV21-1 is annotated as a pseudogene. CDR3 length: 16 amino acids. DNA for the CDR3: TGTGCCAGCAGCAAGGCGGAGGGGAGGGTCAATCAGCCCCAGCATTTT. Translation: CASSKAEGRVNQPQHF.

The chain carries TRBV6-5 and TRBJ2-1, with 8 positions matching TRBD1. The CDR3 runs 12 residues. V gave up 6 bases and J gave up 8 bases; unmatched junction bases: 3. The germline V gene has CDR1 MNHEY and CDR2 SVGAGI. Here the CDR3 DNA reads TGTGCCAGCAGCGGACAGGGATATGAGCAGTTCTTC. This codes for CASSGQGYEQFF.